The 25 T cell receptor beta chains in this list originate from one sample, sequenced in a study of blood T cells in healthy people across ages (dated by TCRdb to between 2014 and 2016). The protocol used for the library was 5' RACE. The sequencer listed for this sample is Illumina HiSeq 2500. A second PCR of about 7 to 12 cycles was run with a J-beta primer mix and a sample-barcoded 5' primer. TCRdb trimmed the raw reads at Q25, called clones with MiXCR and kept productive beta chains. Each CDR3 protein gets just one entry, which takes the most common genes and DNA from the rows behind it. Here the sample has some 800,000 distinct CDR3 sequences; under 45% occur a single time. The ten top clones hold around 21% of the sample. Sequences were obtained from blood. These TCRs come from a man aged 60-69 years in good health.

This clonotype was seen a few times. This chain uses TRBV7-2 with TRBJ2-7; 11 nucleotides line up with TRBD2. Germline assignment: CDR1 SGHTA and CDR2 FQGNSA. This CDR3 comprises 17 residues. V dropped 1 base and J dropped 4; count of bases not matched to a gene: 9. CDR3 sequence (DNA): TGTGCCAGCAGCTTAGACGCGATAGCGGGGGGGAAATACGAGCAGTACTTC. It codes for CASSLDAIAGGKYEQYF.

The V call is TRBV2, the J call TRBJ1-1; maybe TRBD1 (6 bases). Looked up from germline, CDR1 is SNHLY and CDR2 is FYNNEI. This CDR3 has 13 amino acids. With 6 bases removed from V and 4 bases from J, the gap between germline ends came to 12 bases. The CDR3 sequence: CASRYRVSTEAFF. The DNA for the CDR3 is TGTGCCAGCAGGTACAGGGTTTCCACTGAAGCTTTCTTT.

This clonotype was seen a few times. CDR3 loop: CATSDLMHRKSNYGYTF. Written as DNA, the CDR3 is TGTGCCACCAGTGACTTGATGCACAGGAAATCTAACTATGGCTACACCTTC. This chain links TRBV24-1 with TRBJ1-2, with D perhaps TRBD1 (5 bases). There are 17 residues in the CDR3. Germline CDR1 KGHDR, CDR2 SFDVKD. The ends were cut back, 4 bases at V and 0 bases at J, with 17 bases in the middle.

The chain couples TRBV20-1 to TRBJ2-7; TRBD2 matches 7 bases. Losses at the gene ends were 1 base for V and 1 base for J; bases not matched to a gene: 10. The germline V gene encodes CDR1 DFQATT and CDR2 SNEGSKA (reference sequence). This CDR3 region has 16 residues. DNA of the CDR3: TGCAGTGCTAGAGGCCCGGAGCGGGGTTGGTCCTACGAGCAGTACTTC. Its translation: CSARGPERGWSYEQYF.

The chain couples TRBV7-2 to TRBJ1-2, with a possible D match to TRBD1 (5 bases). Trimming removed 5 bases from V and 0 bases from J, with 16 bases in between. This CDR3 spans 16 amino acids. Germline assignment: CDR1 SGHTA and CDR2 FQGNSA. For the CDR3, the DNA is TGTGCCAGCAGCCCCCAGGGAGGAAAGACTAACTATGGCTACACCTTC. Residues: CASSPQGGKTNYGYTF.

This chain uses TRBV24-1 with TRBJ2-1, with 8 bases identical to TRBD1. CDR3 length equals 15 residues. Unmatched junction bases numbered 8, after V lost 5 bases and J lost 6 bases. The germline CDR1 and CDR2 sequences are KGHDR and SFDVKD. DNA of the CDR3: TGTGCCACCAGTGCGGGTGGACAGGGCGCCAATGAGCAGTTCTTC. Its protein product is CATSAGGQGANEQFF.

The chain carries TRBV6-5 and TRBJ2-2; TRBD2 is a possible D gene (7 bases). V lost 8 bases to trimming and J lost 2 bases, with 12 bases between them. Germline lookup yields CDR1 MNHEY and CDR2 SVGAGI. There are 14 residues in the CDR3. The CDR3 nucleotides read TGTGCCAGCTGGGGGGGGCATAACACCGGGGAGCTGTTTTTT. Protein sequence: CASWGGHNTGELFF.

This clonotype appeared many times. In nucleotides, the CDR3 is TGCGCCAGCAGCTTGGAATCGGGAACGTACTATGGCTACACCTTC. This codes for CASSLESGTYYGYTF. The rearrangement uses TRBV5-1 and TRBJ1-2; D ambiguous. Trimming cost V 0 bases and J 3 bases, with 12 bases left between them. Germline V gene sequence: CDR1 SGHRS, CDR2 YFSETQ. CDR3 length: 15 residues.

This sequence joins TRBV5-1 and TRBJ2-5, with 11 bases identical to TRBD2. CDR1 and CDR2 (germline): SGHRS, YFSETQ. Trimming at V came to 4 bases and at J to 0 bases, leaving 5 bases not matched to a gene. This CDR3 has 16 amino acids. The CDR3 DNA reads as TGCGCCAGCAGCGGTACTAGCGGGGGAAACCAAGAGACCCAGTACTTC. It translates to CASSGTSGGNQETQYF.

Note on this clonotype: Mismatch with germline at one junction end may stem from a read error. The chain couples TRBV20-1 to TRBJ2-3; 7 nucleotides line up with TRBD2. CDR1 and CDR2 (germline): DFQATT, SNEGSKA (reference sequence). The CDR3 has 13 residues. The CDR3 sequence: CSASGTKPDMQYF. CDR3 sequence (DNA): TGCAGTGCTAGTGGGACTAAACCAGATATGCAGTATTTT.

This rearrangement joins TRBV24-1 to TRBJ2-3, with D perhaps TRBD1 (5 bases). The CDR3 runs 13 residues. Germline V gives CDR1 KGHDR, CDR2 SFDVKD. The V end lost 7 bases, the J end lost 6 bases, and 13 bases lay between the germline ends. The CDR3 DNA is TGTGCCACCAGCCACAGGTTGGTGGATACGCAGTATTTT. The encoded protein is CATSHRLVDTQYF.

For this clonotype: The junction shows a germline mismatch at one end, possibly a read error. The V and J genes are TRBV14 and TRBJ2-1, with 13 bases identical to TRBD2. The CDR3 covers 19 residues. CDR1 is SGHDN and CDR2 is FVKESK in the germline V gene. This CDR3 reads CAGSQDPGLAGPTYNEQFF. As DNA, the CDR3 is TGTGCCGGCAGCCAAGATCCGGGACTAGCGGGACCGACCTACAATGAGCAGTTCTTC.

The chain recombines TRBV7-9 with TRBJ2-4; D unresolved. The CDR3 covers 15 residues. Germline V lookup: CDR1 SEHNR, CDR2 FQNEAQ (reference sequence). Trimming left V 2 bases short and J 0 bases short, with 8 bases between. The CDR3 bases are TGTGCCAGCAGCTTATCCTCCTTAGCCAAAAACATTCAGTACTTC. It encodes CASSLSSLAKNIQYF.

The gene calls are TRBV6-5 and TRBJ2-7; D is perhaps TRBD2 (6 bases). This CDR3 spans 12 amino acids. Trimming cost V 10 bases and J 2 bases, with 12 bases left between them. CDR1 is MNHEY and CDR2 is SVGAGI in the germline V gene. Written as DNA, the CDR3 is TGTGCCACGTCGCGGGGCGCCTACGAGCAGTACTTC. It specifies CATSRGAYEQYF.

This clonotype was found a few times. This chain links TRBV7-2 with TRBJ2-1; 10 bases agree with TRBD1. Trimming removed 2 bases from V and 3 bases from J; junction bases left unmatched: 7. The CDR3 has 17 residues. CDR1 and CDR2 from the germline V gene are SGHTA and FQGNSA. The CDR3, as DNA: TGTGCCAGCAGCTTAAAAGTATGGACAGGGGGCTACAATGAGCAGTTCTTC. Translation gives CASSLKVWTGGYNEQFF.

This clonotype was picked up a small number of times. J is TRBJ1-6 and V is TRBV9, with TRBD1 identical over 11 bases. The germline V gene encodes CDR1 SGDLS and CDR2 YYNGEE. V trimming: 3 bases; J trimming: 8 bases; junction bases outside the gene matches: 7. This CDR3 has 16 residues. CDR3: CASSAGTGGRDSPLHF. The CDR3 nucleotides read TGTGCCAGCAGCGCTGGGACAGGGGGTCGGGATTCACCCCTCCACTTT.

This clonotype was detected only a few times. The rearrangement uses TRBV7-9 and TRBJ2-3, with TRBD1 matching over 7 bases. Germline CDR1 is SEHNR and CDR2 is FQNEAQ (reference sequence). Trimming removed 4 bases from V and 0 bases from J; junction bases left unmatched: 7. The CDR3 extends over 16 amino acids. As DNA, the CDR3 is TGTGCCAGCAGCTCTTGGACAGGCTCCAGCACAGATACGCAGTATTTT. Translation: CASSSWTGSSTDTQYF.

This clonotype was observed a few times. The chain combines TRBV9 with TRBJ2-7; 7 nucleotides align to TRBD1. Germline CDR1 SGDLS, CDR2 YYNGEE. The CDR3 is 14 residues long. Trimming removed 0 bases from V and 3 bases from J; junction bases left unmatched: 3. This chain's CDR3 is CASSVGDSDYEQYF. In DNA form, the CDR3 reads TGTGCCAGCAGCGTAGGGGACAGCGACTACGAGCAGTACTTC.

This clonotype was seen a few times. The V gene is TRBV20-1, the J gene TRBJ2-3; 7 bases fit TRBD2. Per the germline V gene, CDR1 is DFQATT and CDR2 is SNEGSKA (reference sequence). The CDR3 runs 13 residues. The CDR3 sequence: CRAGLGSTDTQYF. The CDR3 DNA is TGCAGGGCCGGACTAGGGAGCACAGATACGCAGTATTTT.

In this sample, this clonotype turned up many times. For the CDR3, the DNA is TGTGCCAGCAGCCAAGAGTCCTCCGGGACTAGCGGGGACAATGAGCAGTTCTTC. It encodes CASSQESSGTSGDNEQFF. The J gene is TRBJ2-1, the V gene TRBV4-2; 13 nucleotides line up with TRBD2. Per germline, CDR1 LGHNA and CDR2 YNFKEQ. The CDR3 is 18 residues long. The V and J ends lost 0 bases and 5 bases, in that order; junction bases with no gene match: 7.

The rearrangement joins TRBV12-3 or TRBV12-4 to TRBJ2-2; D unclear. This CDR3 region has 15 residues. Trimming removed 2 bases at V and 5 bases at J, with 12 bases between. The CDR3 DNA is TGTGCCAGCAGTTTATTGGGCAGAGGAACCGGGGAGCTGTTTTTT. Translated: CASSLLGRGTGELFF.

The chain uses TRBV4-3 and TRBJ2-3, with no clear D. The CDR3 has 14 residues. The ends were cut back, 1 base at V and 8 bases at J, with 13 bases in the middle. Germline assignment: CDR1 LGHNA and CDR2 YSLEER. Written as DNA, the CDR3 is TGCGCCAGCAGCCAAGTGTCAAGCCCGGGTACGCAGTATTTT. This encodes CASSQVSSPGTQYF.

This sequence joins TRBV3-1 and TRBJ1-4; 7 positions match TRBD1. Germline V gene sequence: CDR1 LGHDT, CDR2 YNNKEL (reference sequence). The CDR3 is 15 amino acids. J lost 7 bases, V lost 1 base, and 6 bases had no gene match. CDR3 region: CASSQAGTELEKLFF. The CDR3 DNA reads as TGTGCCAGCAGCCAAGCCGGGACAGAACTTGAAAAACTGTTTTTT.

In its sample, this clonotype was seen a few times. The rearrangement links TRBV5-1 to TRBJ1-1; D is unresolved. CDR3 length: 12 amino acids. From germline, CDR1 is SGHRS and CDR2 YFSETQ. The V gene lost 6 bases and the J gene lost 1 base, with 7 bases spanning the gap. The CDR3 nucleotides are TGCGCCAGCAAGTCGGGGAACACTGAAGCTTTCTTT. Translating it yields CASKSGNTEAFF.

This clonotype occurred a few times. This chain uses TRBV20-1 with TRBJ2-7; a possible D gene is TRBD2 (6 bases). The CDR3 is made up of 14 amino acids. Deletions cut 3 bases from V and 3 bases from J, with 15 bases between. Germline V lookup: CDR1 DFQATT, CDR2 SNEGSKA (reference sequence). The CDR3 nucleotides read TGCAGTGCTAGCCCTCTAGCGTCGGGCTACGAGCAGTACTTC. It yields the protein CSASPLASGYEQYF.